This passage covers 2 T cell receptor beta chains from one sample sequenced in a study of blood T cell repertoires in COVID-19. Libraries were prepared by immunoSEQ multiplex PCR; TCRdb keeps only in-frame clonotypes and omits some of them. The sample yields 10,000 or so clones, around 78% seen once. Sequenced material: peripheral blood. These receptors came from a human donor in a cohort sampled during active COVID-19.

The V gene is TRBV19, the J gene TRBJ1-1; D not resolved. Trimming shortened V by 3 bases and J by 4 bases, and 12 bases separated the two germline ends. Germline assignment: CDR1 LNHDA and CDR2 SQIVND (reference sequence). The length of the CDR3 is 14 residues. CDR3 bases: TGTGCCAGTAGTATCACGGGTCGGGGCACTGAAGCTTTCTTT. Encoded protein: CASSITGRGTEAFF. The variable domain in full, completed from reference TRBV19 and TRBJ1-1, reads DGGITQSPKYLFRKEGQNVTLSCEQNLNHDAMYWYRQDPGQGLRLIYYSQIVNDFQKGDIAEGYSVSREKKESFPLTVTSAQKNPTAFYLCASSITGRGTEAFFGQGTRLTVV.

V and J are TRBV2 and TRBJ2-5, with D possibly being TRBD1 (6 bases). This CDR3 is 14 amino acids long. The V end lost 5 bases, the J end lost 4 bases, and 14 bases lay between the germline ends. Germline values: CDR1 SNHLY, CDR2 FYNNEI. The CDR3, as DNA: TGTGCCAGCAGTAAAAACAGGGACGGAGAGACCCAGTACTTC. Translated, it gives CASSKNRDGETQYF.